This is a list of T cell receptor beta chains from one sample in a study of Ad26.COV2.S vaccination and SARS-CoV-2 variants. The protocol was immunoSEQ multiplex PCR, while the TCRdb copy is restricted to in-frame clones and leaves out a portion. The data show some 410,000 clones, 92% seen once. The starting material was peripheral blood, obtained in a trial of Ad26.COV2.S vaccine versus placebo. The receptors shown here come from a person aged 18-65 years who received the Ad26.COV2.S COVID-19 vaccine or a placebo. The CDR3 runs from the conserved cysteine through the conserved F or W. The D gene is left open where the match is weak. Clone size appears in some rows only: once, few, many, or a class for an expanded clone.

D gene,clone size,V gene,J gene,CDR3 protein,CDR3 DNA
-,-,TRBV6-2/TRBV6-3,TRBJ1-5,CASSRRPGPQPQHF,TGTGCCAGCAGTCGCCGGCCGGGCCCCCAACCCCAGCATTTT
-,-,TRBV30,TRBJ1-5,CAWNMGSNQPQHF,TGTGCCTGGAACATGGGAAGCAATCAGCCCCAGCATTTT
TRBD1,-,TRBV7-2,TRBJ1-1,CASSLQGATTEAFF,TGTGCCAGCAGCTTACAGGGGGCTACCACTGAAGCTTTCTTT
-,-,TRBV30,TRBJ2-7,CAWSVQYEQYF,TGTGCCTGGAGTGTACAGTACGAGCAGTACTTC
TRBD1,-,TRBV7-8,TRBJ2-4,CASSSTGQGGGVIQYF,TGTGCCAGCAGCTCAACGGGACAGGGTGGTGGAGTCATTCAGTACTTC
-,-,TRBV4-1,TRBJ2-1,CASSQDKVGLAYNEQFF,TGCGCCAGCAGCCAAGATAAGGTGGGTCTGGCCTACAATGAGCAGTTCTTC
-,-,TRBV4-3,TRBJ2-7,CASSQQYPGEQYF,TGCGCCAGCAGCCAACAGTACCCTGGGGAGCAGTACTTC
-,once,TRBV6-5,TRBJ1-5,CASSYDRGSQPQHF,TGTGCCAGCAGTTACGACCGCGGGAGTCAGCCCCAGCATTTT
-,-,TRBV25-1,TRBJ1-5,CASSDGDGLNQPQHF,TGTGCCAGCAGTGACGGGGACGGTTTAAATCAGCCCCAGCATTTT
TRBD2,-,TRBV12-5,TRBJ2-3,CASGLRLFGAGTRHTDTQYF,TGTGCTAGTGGTTTGAGGCTCTTCGGAGCCGGGACTAGACACACAGATACGCAGTATTTT
TRBD2,-,TRBV7-2,TRBJ2-7,CASSLRSLAGTYEQYF,TGTGCCAGCAGCTTACGGTCTCTAGCGGGGACCTACGAGCAGTACTTC
-,-,TRBV4-1,TRBJ2-3,CASSHLLKLGDTQYF,TGCGCCAGCAGCCACCTTTTGAAGCTGGGGGATACGCAGTATTTT
TRBD1,-,TRBV6-6,TRBJ2-7,CASSYSGTAPEQYF,TGTGCCAGCAGCTACTCCGGGACAGCGCCCGAGCAGTACTTC
-,-,TRBV7-2,TRBJ1-4,CASSRWGGVNEKLFF,TGTGCCAGCAGCCGGTGGGGGGGGGTTAATGAAAAACTGTTTTTT
TRBD2,-,TRBV7-2,TRBJ2-5,CASSPTSGGARETQYF,TGTGCCAGCAGCCCGACTAGCGGGGGGGCCAGAGAGACCCAGTACTTC
-,-,TRBV7-9,TRBJ2-7,CASSPPDLAKYEQYF,TGTGCCAGCAGCCCGCCTGACTTAGCGAAATACGAGCAGTACTTC
-,-,TRBV27,TRBJ2-7,CASSPRPPYEQYF,TGTGCCAGCAGCCCCCGGCCCCCCTACGAGCAGTACTTC
-,-,TRBV27,TRBJ2-7,CASSLGNTYEQYF,TGTGCCAGCAGTTTGGGAAATACCTACGAGCAGTACTTC
-,-,TRBV5-5,TRBJ1-5,CASRQDRDNQPQHF,TGTGCCAGCAGACAAGACAGAGATAATCAGCCCCAGCATTTT
-,-,TRBV5-6,TRBJ2-7,CASSYRARAYEQYF,TGTGCCAGCAGCTACCGGGCCAGGGCCTACGAGCAGTACTTC
-,once,TRBV27,TRBJ2-6,CASSSIAFRLGANVLTF,TGTGCCAGCAGTTCGATCGCCTTCAGATTGGGGGCCAACGTCCTGACTTTC
-,-,TRBV5-1,TRBJ1-4,CASSIQGPQGNEKLFF,TGCGCCAGCAGCATCCAAGGACCTCAGGGTAATGAAAAACTGTTTTTT
-,-,TRBV7-2,TRBJ1-2,CASSGRFSGNYGYTF,TGTGCCAGCAGCGGACGTTTTTCAGGAAACTATGGCTACACCTTC
-,-,TRBV19,TRBJ1-1,CASTDSLNTEAFF,TGTGCCAGTACGGACAGCCTGAACACTGAAGCTTTCTTT